This is a list of T cell receptor beta chains from one sample in a study of shared clonotypes between healthy human individuals. Using immunoSEQ multiplex PCR, the repertoire was profiled, and TCRdb retains in-frame clones only, with some absent. The sample yields 950,000 to 1,300,000 clones, 60% to 80% seen once. Sequenced input: memory CD4+ T cells sorted from blood. The receptors shown here come from a man aged 18-30 years in good health. Both conserved end residues are part of each CDR3. A D gene is named only where the DNA matches it firmly. Only some rows state a clone size, as once, few, many or a class for expanded clones.

D: NA; V: TRBV20-1; size: NA; J: TRBJ1-2; DNA: TGCAGTGCTAGAGCCCCATTTGGCTACACCTTC; CDR3: CSARAPFGYTF
D: NA; V: TRBV7-8; size: NA; J: TRBJ2-3; DNA: TGTGCCAGCAGCTTAACGGGGACTAGCACAGATACGCAGTATTTT; CDR3: CASSLTGTSTDTQYF
D: NA; V: TRBV6-1; size: NA; J: TRBJ2-4; DNA: TGTGCCAGCAGTGAGGGGAGTATAGCCAAAAACATTCAGTACTTC; CDR3: CASSEGSIAKNIQYF
D: NA; V: TRBV19; size: NA; J: TRBJ2-3; DNA: TGTGCCAGTAGCTCAACAGGGAAAACAGATACGCAGTATTTT; CDR3: CASSSTGKTDTQYF
D: NA; V: TRBV30; size: NA; J: TRBJ1-1; DNA: TGTGCCTGGACCCAAAGGGGAGGACGGTCGAACACTGAAGCTTTCTTT; CDR3: CAWTQRGGRSNTEAFF
D: TRBD1; V: TRBV4-3; size: NA; J: TRBJ1-6; DNA: TGCGCCAGCAGCCAAGAAATCAAGACAGGGGGCTTTTCACCCCTCCACTTT; CDR3: CASSQEIKTGGFSPLHF
D: NA; V: TRBV6-6; size: few; J: TRBJ2-7; DNA: TGTGCCAGCAGTTATAACAGTTCACCCCTCTACGAGCAGTACTTC; CDR3: CASSYNSSPLYEQYF
D: TRBD2; V: TRBV7-2; size: NA; J: TRBJ2-7; DNA: TGTGCCAGCAGCTGGGGACTAGCGTCCTACGAGCAGTACTTC; CDR3: CASSWGLASYEQYF
D: TRBD1; V: TRBV10-3; size: once; J: TRBJ1-1; DNA: TGTGCCATCAGTCCCGGGACAGGGGGCACCACTGAAGCTTTCTTT; CDR3: CAISPGTGGTTEAFF
D: NA; V: TRBV2; size: NA; J: TRBJ2-7; DNA: TGTGCCAGCAGGTTAAGAGAGCAGTACTTC; CDR3: CASRLREQYF
D: NA; V: TRBV4-1; size: few; J: TRBJ1-1; DNA: TGCGCCAGCAGCCAAGGTGTTGGTTGGGGGGGCACTGAAGCTTTCTTT; CDR3: CASSQGVGWGGTEAFF
D: NA; V: TRBV2; size: NA; J: TRBJ1-5; DNA: TGTGCCAGCAGTGAAGATCGGCTTAGCAATCAGCCCCAGCATTTT; CDR3: CASSEDRLSNQPQHF
D: TRBD1; V: TRBV5-1; size: NA; J: TRBJ2-1; DNA: TGCGCCAGCAGCCCCGGACAGGGATCTTTCAATGAGCAGTTCTTC; CDR3: CASSPGQGSFNEQFF
D: TRBD2; V: TRBV10-3; size: NA; J: TRBJ2-1; DNA: TGTGCCATCAGTGTGGACGGGGGGGCTGTTGAGCAGTTCTTC; CDR3: CAISVDGGAVEQFF
D: NA; V: TRBV29-1; size: NA; J: TRBJ2-1; DNA: TGCAGCGTTTTAGGGGGACTACACTACAATGAGCAGTTCTTC; CDR3: CSVLGGLHYNEQFF
D: NA; V: TRBV7-2; size: NA; J: TRBJ2-2; DNA: TGTGCCAGCAGCCCCTCCTGGCGGGGGCCCACCGGGGAGCTGTTTTTT; CDR3: CASSPSWRGPTGELFF
D: NA; V: TRBV2; size: NA; J: TRBJ1-4; DNA: TGTGCCAGCAGTGTCAGGGCGAAGGGGGAAAAACTGTTTTTT; CDR3: CASSVRAKGEKLFF
D: NA; V: TRBV6-5; size: NA; J: TRBJ1-1; DNA: TGTGCCAGCAGAGAGGACGGGACCATGAACACTGAAGCTTTCTTT; CDR3: CASREDGTMNTEAFF